This T cell receptor (beta chain) was retrieved from a study of CD8 T cells in Susac syndrome. CD8+ and CD4+ T cells circulating in blood were sequenced for TCR beta. Relapsing-remitting disease, either stable or active, was present in the treatment-naive patients who were the multiple sclerosis controls. Negative isolation was used for CD8+ and CD4+ T cells and FACS enrichment for TEMRA cells. Reverse transcription used roughly 0.5 to 1 ug RNA and random hexamers. TCRdb passed the immunoSEQ multiplex PCR reads through MiXCR, listing each CDR3 protein once. The table lists around 130,000 distinct CDR3 sequences, roughly 94% of them singletons. This CDR3 spans 12 amino acids. The germline V gene has CDR1 DFQATT and CDR2 SNEGSKA (reference sequence). V lost 7 bases to trimming and J lost 2 bases, with 11 bases between them.

The sequenced sample consisted of CD4+ T cells from PBMCs. This TCR was recovered from a human donor with multiple sclerosis. The chain carries TRBV20-1 and TRBJ2-5; D not resolved. The CDR3 region has the DNA TGCAGTGGTTTAGCCCGACAAGAGACCCAGTACTTC. Its translation is CSGLARQETQYF.